The 2 T cell receptor beta chains presented below share a single source sample, sequenced in a study of PD-1 blockade in mismatch repair-deficient tumors. The repertoire was sequenced with immunoSEQ multiplex PCR; TCRdb's copy has only in-frame clones and lacks some. The profile covers some 120,000 clones, with around 80% appearing a single time and less than 5.5% taken by the ten largest. The sample was peripheral blood, taken 60 to 65 weeks after starting pembrolizumab. The source is an adult with mismatch repair-deficient cancer.

J is TRBJ2-5 and V is TRBV7-9, with 11 nucleotides matching TRBD2. Looked up from germline, CDR1 is SEHNR and CDR2 is FQNEAQ (reference sequence). V was clipped by 5 bases and J by 5 bases; unmatched bases: 10. CDR3 size: 16 residues. The CDR3, as DNA: TGTGCCAGCAGCCTCGGGACTAGCGGAACAAGGGAGACCCAGTACTTC. This translates into CASSLGTSGTRETQYF. The full variable domain, its missing parts supplied by reference TRBV7-9 and TRBJ2-5, is DTGVSQNPRHKITKRGQNVTFRCDPISEHNRLYWYRQTLGQGPEFLTYFQNEAQLEKSRLLSDRFSAERPKGSFSTLEIQRTEQGDSAMYLCASSLGTSGTRETQYFGPGTRLLVL.

The rearrangement joins TRBV5-4 to TRBJ2-1; 9 bases match TRBD2. This CDR3 has 15 residues. CDR1 SGHNT and CDR2 YYREEE come from the germline V gene (reference sequence). The trim removed 5 bases at V and 7 bases at J, leaving 10 bases unmatched. The CDR3 DNA reads as TGTGCCAGCAGTTTCAATAGCGGGAGTGTGAATGAGCAGTTCTTC. Its protein product is CASSFNSGSVNEQFF.